This T cell receptor beta chain came from a study of cytomegalovirus exposure and HLA in healthy donors. The table came from immunoSEQ multiplex PCR; TCRdb's copy has only in-frame clones and leaves some out. The sample records 150,000 to 200,000 clones, 84% being singletons. CDR3 size: 13 residues. The germline CDR1 and CDR2 sequences are LGHNA and YSLEER. Trimming took off 0 bases at V and 6 bases at J, with 6 bases between the two ends. This receptor was identified in a man under 40 in good health and CMV-seropositive. Sample: PBMCs. The chain carries TRBV4-3 and TRBJ2-1; no clear D gene. The CDR3 DNA follows: TGCGCCAGCAGCCAAGATTCGGGCAATGAGCAGTTCTTC. Translating it yields CASSQDSGNEQFF.